This paragraph covers one TCR beta chain sequence. Antigen unknown. Anti-CD3/anti-CD28 beads served as a nonspecific positive control stimulus. CD4+ T cells upregulating both CD40 ligand and CD69 were sorted as responding cells. The CDR3 contains 17 residues. CDR1 is KGHDR, CDR2 SFDVKD, per germline. V shed 4 bases and J shed 7 bases, with 21 bases lying between them. This entry belongs to a study of persistence of HIV-infected CD4 T cells. This was the immunoSEQ version 4 assay in survey mode. The repertoire was sequenced with immunoSEQ multiplex PCR; TCRdb's copy has only in-frame clones and lacks some. The table includes 35,000 to 50,000 clones, 91% detected once.

The genes are TRBV24-1 and TRBJ2-2, with a tentative D call TRBD2 (7 bases). Sequencing was performed on CD4+ T cells sorted from PBMCs after 18-hour stimulation, taken from a patient who received antiretroviral therapy. The source is an adult man with HIV who was CMV-seropositive. The CDR3 nucleotides read TGTGCCACCAGTGAGACCGGGGGGCCCCAAAGTGGCGGGGAGCTGTTTTTT. Translation gives CATSETGGPQSGGELFF.